This T cell receptor beta chain was identified during a study of shared clonotypes between healthy human individuals. The overall study: Every donor yielded three CD4 naive, three CD4 memory, two CD8 naive and one CD8 memory plate.

A note on this clone: As yet, its antigen is unknown.

The repertoire was sequenced with immunoSEQ multiplex PCR; TCRdb's copy has only in-frame clones and lacks some. The data show about 2.3 million clones, with just under 95% seen just once and approximately 0.39% held by the top ten. V gave up 7 bases and J gave up 8 bases, with 20 bases separating them. Germline lookup yields CDR1 SQVTM and CDR2 ANQGSEA. CDR3 length: 14 amino acids. Study conclusions and caveats: Naive CD4 clonotype sharing across a handful of donors was around 5%.

The rearrangement uses TRBV29-1 and TRBJ2-2; D uncertain. Sequenced material: naive CD4+ T cells from PBMCs. The subset: CD45RA+ positively selected. The TCR was taken from a man between 18 and 29 years old in good health. Some clones in this sample may be carry-over from other donors' samples. The CDR3 region is CSALAFMGSGELFF. The CDR3, as DNA: TGCAGCGCCCTGGCATTTATGGGGTCAGGGGAGCTGTTTTTT.